The present TCR beta chain was sequenced within a study of T-cell reconstitution after alpha-beta-depleted transplantation in children listed by TCRdb under 2016. At the level of the whole study: The study quantitatively tracked T-cell immune reconstitution after TCRalphabeta/CD19-depleted allogeneic hematopoietic cell transplantation in children using TCR repertoire profiling.

Beyond this particular receptor, the publication reports: About two months after transplant, the apparently early recovery of alphabetaT-cell counts reportedly depended on just several hundred clones that had expanded rapidly and came from non-depleted graft cells. In some patients, high TCRbeta diversity at day 60 was attributed to recipient T cells and intrathymic progenitors that had survived conditioning. The frequencies of hyperexpanded clones fell over the following months, and after one year, T-cell counts and TCRbeta diversity were mostly attributed to newly produced T cells.

The protocol used for the library was PCR. The sequencing machine was an Illumina HiSeq 2500. To normalize quantification of the TCRbeta repertoire, the TCR libraries were built with molecular barcoding that relied on unique molecular identifiers. TCRdb trimmed public reads at Q25 via fastp, called clones via MiXCR and kept in-frame beta chains. A single entry per CDR3 protein holds the most common genes and DNA from its merged rows. This sample gives roughly 310,000 distinct CDR3 sequences in total; approximately 20% of them show up just once. Approximately 11% of the sample lies in the top ten. The sample's treatment or condition, from its label and the paper: allogeneic hematopoietic cell transplantation with graft depleted of TCRalphabeta T cells and CD19 B cells. The children who served as transplant recipients had been given grafts of TCRalphabeta/CD19-depleted allogeneic hematopoietic cells.

This clonotype showed up just a few times. This receptor's antigen is unknown. No much larger clone is present one base from it, and per-base qualities are unavailable. Trimming accounts for 4 bases at V and 8 bases at J, while the number of junction bases matched to no gene is 11. Looking up the germline V gene yields CDR1 SGHDN and CDR2 FVKESK. Inclusive of the bounding cysteine and phenylalanine, the CDR3 is 16 residues long. Only the CDR3 DNA stays, 48 bases, in frame from base 1. Recombination connected TRBV14 to TRBJ2-1; TRBD2 aligns with 10 central bases. The sequenced sample was PBMCs, mostly from graft donor cells, obtained 180 days after TCRalphabeta/CD19-depleted stem cell transplant. This TCR was sampled from a male patient younger than 18 who had a stem cell transplant for acute lymphoblastic leukemia, so the T cells may come from the graft donor. The CDR3 reads as follows: CASSPPPSGRNDEQFF. The DNA reads as follows: TGTGCCAGCAGCCCCCCCCCTAGCGGGAGAAACGATGAGCAGTTCTTC.